The T cell receptor (beta chain) under discussion was sequenced for a study of PD-1 blockade in classical Hodgkin lymphoma. Regarding this clone: Its target is not known.

The table came from immunoSEQ multiplex PCR; TCRdb's copy has only in-frame clones and leaves some out. Of around 7,000 clones listed, over 70% are singletons. Broader study findings: Compared with healthy donors, newly diagnosed patients reportedly showed lower baseline TCR diversity. What caused the repertoire differences, perhaps disease activity or prior therapy, remains undefined.

Stated time point: newly diagnosed, previously untreated cHL patient sample. What served as comparison were PBMCs in newly diagnosed, untreated classical Hodgkin lymphoma. CDR1 and CDR2 (germline): MGHDK, SYGVNS. The length of the CDR3 is 14 residues. V lost 2 bases and J 4 bases, leaving 9 bases between the germline ends. Sample: peripheral blood mononuclear cells (PBMCs). The chain employs TRBV25-1 and TRBJ1-3; TRBD1 is a possible D gene (5 bases). This clonotype was obtained from a human donor with classical Hodgkin lymphoma. The CDR3 is CASSENGAGNTIYF. In DNA, the CDR3 is TGTGCCAGCAGTGAAAACGGGGCCGGAAACACCATATATTTT.